The clone carrying this T cell receptor beta chain was seen only a few times. Antigen specificity is unknown. V was cut by 3 bases and J by 4 bases, with 13 bases left in between. Per germline, CDR1 SNHLY and CDR2 FYNNEI. The CDR3 covers 14 residues. In TCRdb, the RT-PCR reads were re-called with MiXCR into one record per CDR3 protein. Of 450,000 to 500,000 distinct CDR3 sequences detected, approximately 11% appear once; the ten largest clones hold more than 10%. The sample originates from a study of response to subunit inactivated influenza vaccine. Whole-study results and caveats: The authors suggested that every seasonal influenza vaccination recruits few new T cells.

The chain uses TRBV2 and TRBJ2-7; D is unclear. Sample: PBMCs from blood, taken roughly 48 days after vaccination. The sequence was collected from a man aged 45-65 years who received an inactivated influenza vaccine. The DNA of the CDR3 is TGTGCCAGCAGTGAGGGCCTACCCGGGTACGAGCAGTACTTC. It specifies CASSEGLPGYEQYF.